The TCR beta chain under discussion was sequenced for a study of shared clonotypes between healthy human individuals. Study context: Each donor's CD8 memory used one plate, CD8 naive two, each CD4 subset three.

As regards this clone: The same CDR3 can be traced to other DNA sequences in this sample.

Profiled with immunoSEQ multiplex PCR; TCRdb holds only in-frame clones, not every one. The sample yields about a million clones, 60% to 80% seen once. This CDR3 is 14 amino acids long. Looked up from germline, CDR1 is LGHNA and CDR2 is YNFKEQ. V lost 1 base and J lost 0, with 7 bases in between. The sample was memory CD4+ T cells from PBMCs. Subset: CD45RA-negative fraction. This rearrangement joins TRBV4-2 to TRBJ2-7; D is ambiguous. The TCR was taken from a man younger than 35 in good health. Some clones in this sample may be carry-over from other donors' samples. The CDR3 nucleotides read TGTGCCAGCAGCCAAGCGGATAGCTCCTACGAGCAGTACTTC. It is translated as CASSQADSSYEQYF.